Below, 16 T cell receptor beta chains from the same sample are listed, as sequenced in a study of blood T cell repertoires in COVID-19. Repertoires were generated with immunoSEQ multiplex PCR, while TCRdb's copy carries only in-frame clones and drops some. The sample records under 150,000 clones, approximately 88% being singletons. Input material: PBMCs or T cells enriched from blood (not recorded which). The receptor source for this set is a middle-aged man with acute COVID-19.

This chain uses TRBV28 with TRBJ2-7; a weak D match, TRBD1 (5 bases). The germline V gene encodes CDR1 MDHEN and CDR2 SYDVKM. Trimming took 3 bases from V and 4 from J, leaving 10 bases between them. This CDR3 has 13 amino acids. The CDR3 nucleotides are TGTGCCAGCAGTTTCAGGTACAGGTACGAGCAGTACTTC. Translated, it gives CASSFRYRYEQYF.

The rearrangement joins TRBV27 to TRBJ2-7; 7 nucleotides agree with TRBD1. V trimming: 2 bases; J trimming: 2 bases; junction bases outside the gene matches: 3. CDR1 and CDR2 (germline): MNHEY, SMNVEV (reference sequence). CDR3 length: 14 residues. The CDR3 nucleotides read TGTGCCAGCAGTTTAGGAGGACAGGCCTACGAGCAGTACTTC. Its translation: CASSLGGQAYEQYF.

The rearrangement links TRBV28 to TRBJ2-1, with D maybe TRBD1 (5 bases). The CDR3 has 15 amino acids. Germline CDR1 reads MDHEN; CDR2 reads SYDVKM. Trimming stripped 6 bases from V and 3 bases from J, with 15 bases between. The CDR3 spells CASSQDSSYYNEQFF. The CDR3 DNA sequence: TGTGCCAGCAGCCAAGACAGCTCCTACTACAATGAGCAGTTCTTC.

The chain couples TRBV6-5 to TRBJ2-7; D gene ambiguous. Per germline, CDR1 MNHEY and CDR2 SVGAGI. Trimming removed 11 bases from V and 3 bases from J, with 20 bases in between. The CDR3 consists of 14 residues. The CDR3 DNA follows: TGTGCCGTGGGCCGCGTTGAGCCGTACTACGAGCAGTACTTC. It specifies CAVGRVEPYYEQYF.

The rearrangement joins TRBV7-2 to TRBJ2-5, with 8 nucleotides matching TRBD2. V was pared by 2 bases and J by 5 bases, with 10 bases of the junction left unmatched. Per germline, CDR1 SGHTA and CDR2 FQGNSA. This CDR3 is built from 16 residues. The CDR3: CASSLSAGGVGETQYF. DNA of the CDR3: TGTGCCAGCAGCTTATCCGCCGGGGGGGTAGGGGAGACCCAGTACTTC.

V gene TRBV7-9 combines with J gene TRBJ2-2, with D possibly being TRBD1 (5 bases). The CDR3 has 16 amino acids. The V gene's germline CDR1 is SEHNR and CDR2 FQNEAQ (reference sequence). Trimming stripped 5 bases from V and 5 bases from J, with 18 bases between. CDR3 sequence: CASSPAEGAPTGELFF. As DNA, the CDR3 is TGTGCCAGCAGCCCCGCGGAAGGGGCGCCAACCGGGGAGCTGTTTTTT. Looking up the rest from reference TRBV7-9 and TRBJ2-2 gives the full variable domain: DTGVSQNPRHKITKRGQNVTFRCDPISEHNRLYWYRQTLGQGPEFLTYFQNEAQLEKSRLLSDRFSAERPKGSFSTLEIQRTEQGDSAMYLCASSPAEGAPTGELFFGEGSRLTVL.

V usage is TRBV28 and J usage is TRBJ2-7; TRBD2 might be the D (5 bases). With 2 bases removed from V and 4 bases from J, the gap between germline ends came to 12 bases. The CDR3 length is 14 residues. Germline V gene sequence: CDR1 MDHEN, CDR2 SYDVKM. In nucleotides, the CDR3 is TGTGCCAGCAGTTTAATAGGACTGCGATACGAGCAGTACTTC. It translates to CASSLIGLRYEQYF.

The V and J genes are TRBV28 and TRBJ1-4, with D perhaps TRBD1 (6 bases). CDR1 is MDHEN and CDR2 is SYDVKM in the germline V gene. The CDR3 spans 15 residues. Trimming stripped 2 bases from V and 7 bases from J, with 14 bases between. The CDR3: CASSLRQGLREKLFF. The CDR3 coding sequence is TGTGCCAGCAGTTTAAGGCAGGGGTTGCGTGAAAAACTGTTTTTT.

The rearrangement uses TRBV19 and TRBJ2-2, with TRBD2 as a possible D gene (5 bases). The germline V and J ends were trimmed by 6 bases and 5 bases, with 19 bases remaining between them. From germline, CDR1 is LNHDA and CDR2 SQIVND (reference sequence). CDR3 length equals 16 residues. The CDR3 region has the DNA TGTGCCAGTAGCCCCTCCCGGGGATTGTGGACCGGGGAGCTGTTTTTT. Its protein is CASSPSRGLWTGELFF.

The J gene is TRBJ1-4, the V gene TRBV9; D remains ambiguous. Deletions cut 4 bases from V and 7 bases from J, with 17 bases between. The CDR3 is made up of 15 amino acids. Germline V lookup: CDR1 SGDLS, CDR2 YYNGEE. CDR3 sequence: CASSPSPGWGEKLFF. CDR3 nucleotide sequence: TGTGCCAGCAGCCCATCCCCGGGGTGGGGTGAAAAACTGTTTTTT. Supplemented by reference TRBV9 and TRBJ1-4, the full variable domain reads DSGVTQTPKHLITATGQRVTLRCSPRSGDLSVYWYQQSLDQGLQFLIQYYNGEERAKGNILERFSAQQFPDLHSELNLSSLELGDSALYFCASSPSPGWGEKLFFGSGTQLSVL.

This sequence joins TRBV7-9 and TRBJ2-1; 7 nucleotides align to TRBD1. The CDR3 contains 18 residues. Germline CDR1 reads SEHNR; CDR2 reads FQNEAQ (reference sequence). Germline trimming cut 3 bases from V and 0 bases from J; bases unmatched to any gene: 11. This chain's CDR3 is CASSFPGGQNPSYNEQFF. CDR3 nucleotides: TGTGCCAGCAGCTTCCCAGGGGGACAGAATCCCTCCTACAATGAGCAGTTCTTC.

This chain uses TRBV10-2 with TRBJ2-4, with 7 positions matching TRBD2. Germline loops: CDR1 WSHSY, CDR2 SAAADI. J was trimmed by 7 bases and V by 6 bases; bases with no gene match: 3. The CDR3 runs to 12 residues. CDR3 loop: CASRGEGNIQYF. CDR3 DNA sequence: TGCGCCAGCAGGGGGGAGGGCAACATTCAGTACTTC.

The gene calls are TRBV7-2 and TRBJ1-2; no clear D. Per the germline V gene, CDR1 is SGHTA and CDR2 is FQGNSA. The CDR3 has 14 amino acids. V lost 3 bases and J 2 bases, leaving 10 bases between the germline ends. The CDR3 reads CASSLRRQNYGYTF. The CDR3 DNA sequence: TGTGCCAGCAGCTTGAGGCGTCAGAACTATGGCTACACCTTC.

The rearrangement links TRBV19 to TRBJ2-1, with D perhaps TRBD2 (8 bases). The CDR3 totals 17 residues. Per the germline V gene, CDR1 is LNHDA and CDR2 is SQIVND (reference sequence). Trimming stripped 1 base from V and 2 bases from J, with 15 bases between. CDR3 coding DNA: TGTGCCAGTAGTATAGCGGGGGGGGGACAGACCTACAATGAGCAGTTCTTC. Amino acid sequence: CASSIAGGGQTYNEQFF.

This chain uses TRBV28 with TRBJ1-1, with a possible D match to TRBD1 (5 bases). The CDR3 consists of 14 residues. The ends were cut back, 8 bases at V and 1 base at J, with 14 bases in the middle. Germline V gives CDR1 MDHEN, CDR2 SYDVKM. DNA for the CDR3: TGTGCCAGCGGACTTTTGGGGGGGAACACTGAAGCTTTCTTT. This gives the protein CASGLLGGNTEAFF.

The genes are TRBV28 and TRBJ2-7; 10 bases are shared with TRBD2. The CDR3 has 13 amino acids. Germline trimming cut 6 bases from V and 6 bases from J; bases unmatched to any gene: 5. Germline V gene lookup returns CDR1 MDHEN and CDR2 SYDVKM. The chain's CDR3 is CASSTSGDSEQYF. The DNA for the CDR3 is TGTGCCAGCAGCACTAGCGGGGACAGCGAGCAGTACTTC. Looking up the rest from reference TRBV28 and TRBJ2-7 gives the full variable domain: DVKVTQSSRYLVKRTGEKVFLECVQDMDHENMFWYRQDPGLGLRLIYFSYDVKMKEKGDIPEGYSVSREKKERFSLILESASTNQTSMYLCASSTSGDSEQYFGPGTRLTVT.